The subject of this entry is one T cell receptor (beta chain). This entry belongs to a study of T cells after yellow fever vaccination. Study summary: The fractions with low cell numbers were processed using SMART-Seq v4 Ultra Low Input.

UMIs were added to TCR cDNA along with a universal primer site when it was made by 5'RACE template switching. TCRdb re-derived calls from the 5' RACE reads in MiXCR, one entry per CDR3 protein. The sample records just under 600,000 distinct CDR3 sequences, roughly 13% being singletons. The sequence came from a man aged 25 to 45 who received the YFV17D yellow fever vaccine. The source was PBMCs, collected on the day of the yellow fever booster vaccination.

This chain's CDR3 is CASSRGDRGLADTQYF. The CDR3 DNA reads as TGCGCCAGCAGCCGGGGGGACAGGGGTTTGGCAGATACGCAGTATTTT. The V and J genes are TRBV5-1 and TRBJ2-3; 10 bases match TRBD1. There are 16 residues in the CDR3. V lost 4 bases and J lost 4; bases outside the gene matches: 9. Germline CDR1 reads SGHRS; CDR2 reads YFSETQ.